This is a list of T cell receptor beta chains from one sample in a study of early T cells in non-severe SARS-CoV-2 infection. MiXCR was run by TCRdb on the 5' RACE reads, yielding one entry per CDR3 protein. The repertoire consists of some 35,000 distinct CDR3 sequences, with approximately 6.6% occurring once and the leading ten covering around 25%. The source material was whole blood, sampled at baseline. The receptors come from an adult who was a healthcare worker with PCR-confirmed SARS-CoV-2 infection or an uninfected control (not recorded which). Both conserved end residues are trimmed from each CDR3. The D gene is left open where the match is weak.

V	D	J	length	CDR3
TRBV20-1	NA	TRBJ2-7	9	SKVYRDEQY
TRBV12-3/TRBV12-4	NA	TRBJ2-7	10	ASSVTGYEQY
TRBV12-3/TRBV12-4	NA	TRBJ1-2	13	ASSLGEFEGYGYT
TRBV5-6	NA	TRBJ1-3	14	ASSLSRQLTENTIY
TRBV27	TRBD1	TRBJ2-5	11	ASSWDRGETQY
TRBV29-1	TRBD1	TRBJ2-1	13	SVARPGQGNNEQF
TRBV7-2	TRBD2	TRBJ2-7	12	ASRTRGGSYEQY
TRBV7-8	NA	TRBJ2-3	13	ASSFSDGYTDTQY
TRBV10-3	NA	TRBJ2-2	12	AISQDGQTGELF
TRBV5-1	TRBD1	TRBJ2-3	12	ASRRDRGTDTQY
TRBV28	NA	TRBJ1-1	12	ASTGERIVTEAF
TRBV20-1	TRBD2	TRBJ2-7	13	SAGDGTSGKYEQY
TRBV28	NA	TRBJ1-1	9	ASTENTEAF
TRBV11-2	TRBD2	TRBJ2-2	16	ATKDKLRLAGVHGELF
TRBV20-1	NA	TRBJ2-3	13	SARRQPIDSDTQY
TRBV5-1	TRBD1	TRBJ2-4	15	ASSTGDRSLAKNIQY
TRBV20-1	NA	TRBJ2-5	12	SARDLLSVGTQY
TRBV7-8	NA	TRBJ1-1	13	ASSLEWGMNTEAF
TRBV7-2	TRBD1	TRBJ1-3	14	ASSLAGTGSENTIY
TRBV20-1	TRBD1	TRBJ2-6	11	SARGPPDRPLI
TRBV3-1	NA	TRBJ2-3	11	ASSLQGLFTQY
TRBV11-2	NA	TRBJ1-1	13	ASSLATWGGTEAF
TRBV18	NA	TRBJ2-5	11	ASSRLAGETQY
TRBV2	TRBD2	TRBJ2-2	13	ASRATSANTGELF
TRBV18	TRBD2	TRBJ2-5	13	ASSPREGLLGPQY
TRBV5-1	NA	TRBJ1-1	11	ASRGDLNTEAF
TRBV11-2	TRBD2	TRBJ2-1	15	ASSLFTGTSGSYEQF
TRBV6-5	TRBD1	TRBJ1-4	11	ASKQGGSEKLF
TRBV9	NA	TRBJ2-3	12	ASSVGLYTDTQY
TRBV15	TRBD2	TRBJ2-7	12	ATSTLAGEGEQY